These 25 T cell receptor beta chains were all obtained from the same sample, sequenced in a study of T cell responses to AZD1222 COVID-19 vaccine. Profiling relied on immunoSEQ multiplex PCR, and the TCRdb table lists in-frame clones only, not all of them. The sample carries roughly 54,000 clones, around 92% recorded once. Sequences were derived from peripheral blood, sampled 28 days after the second AZD1222 dose. The source is an adult who received the AZD1222 COVID-19 vaccine.

This rearrangement joins TRBV13 to TRBJ2-6; 8 nucleotides align to TRBD1. The CDR3 length is 16 residues. Trimming at V came to 3 bases and at J to 6 bases, leaving 7 bases not matched to a gene. Germline CDR1 reads PRHDT; CDR2 reads FYEKMQ (reference sequence). DNA for the CDR3: TGTGCCAGCAGCTTGGAAACAGGGGGTAAGGCCAACGTCCTGACTTTC. Amino acid sequence: CASSLETGGKANVLTF.

DNA of the CDR3: TGTGCCAGTAGTAGCGGGAGGGAGACCCAGTACTTC. It yields the protein CASSSGRETQYF. The rearrangement links TRBV3-1 (or the pseudogene TRBV3-2) to TRBJ2-5; 10 nucleotides line up with TRBD2. CDR3 size: 12 residues. The V gene end was trimmed by 9 bases and the J gene end by 5 bases; junction bases not matched to a gene: 3. Germline values: CDR1 LGHDT, CDR2 YNNKEL (reference sequence).

The V gene is TRBV29-1, the J gene TRBJ2-7; the D gene is possibly TRBD1 (5 bases). The V gene's germline CDR1 is SQVTM and CDR2 ANQGSEA. V was shortened by 1 base and J by 2 bases, with 15 bases between the two germline ends. This CDR3 is 15 amino acids long. The CDR3 nucleotides read TGCAGCGTTGAAGGGTCCTCAGGGAACCCCTACGAGCAGTACTTC. Its protein product is CSVEGSSGNPYEQYF.

The chain joins TRBV14 to TRBJ2-6; no definite D call. V shed 11 bases and J shed 4 bases, with 12 bases lying between them. Germline CDR1 is SGHDN and CDR2 is FVKESK. The CDR3 consists of 13 residues. DNA of the CDR3: TGTGCCTCGTCCCGAGTCGGGGCCAACGTCCTGACTTTC. Amino acid sequence: CASSRVGANVLTF.

The J gene is TRBJ2-2, the V gene TRBV5-6; a possible D gene is TRBD1 (6 bases). The CDR3 contains 15 residues. V was shortened by 4 bases and J by 6 bases, with 16 bases between the two germline ends. The germline V gene has CDR1 SGHDT and CDR2 YYEEEE. The CDR3, as DNA: TGTGCCAGCAGCAGTACAGGGAATCGGGCCGGGGAGCTGTTTTTT. Translation: CASSSTGNRAGELFF.

This clone qualifies as medium-sized (0.01 to 0.1%). The chain couples TRBV4-1 to TRBJ2-2; D is tentatively TRBD1 or TRBD2 (6 bases each). There are 17 residues in the CDR3. Germline values: CDR1 MGHRA, CDR2 YSYEKL. The V gene lost 2 bases and the J gene lost 2 bases, with 15 bases spanning the gap. The CDR3 region is CASSQPWGDTNTGELFF. The CDR3 region has the DNA TGCGCCAGCAGCCAACCATGGGGGGACACCAACACCGGGGAGCTGTTTTTT.

This chain uses TRBV12-3 or TRBV12-4 with TRBJ1-5; D unresolved. The CDR3 has 13 residues. Trimming shortened V by 5 bases and J by 5 bases, and 10 bases separated the two germline ends. CDR3 in DNA: TGTGCCAGCAGTCTCCGTCGGGATCAGCCCCAGCATTTT. This sequence encodes CASSLRRDQPQHF.

DNA of the CDR3: TGTGCCAGCAGTTACTCGCCAGGGTCCTCCTATGGCTACACCTTC. Protein: CASSYSPGSSYGYTF. This rearrangement joins TRBV6-5 to TRBJ1-2, with a weak D call TRBD1 (5 bases). CDR3 length equals 15 residues. Germline CDR1 is MNHEY and CDR2 is SVGAGI. Trimming removed 0 bases at V and 4 bases at J, with 12 bases between.

The chain recombines TRBV7-2 with TRBJ2-7, with D possibly TRBD1 on 6 matching bases. Trimming shortened V by 1 base and J by 2 bases, and 12 bases separated the two germline ends. From germline, CDR1 is SGHTA and CDR2 FQGNSA. This CDR3 contains 15 residues. The CDR3 protein is CASSLGGTKTYEQYF. The CDR3 DNA reads as TGTGCCAGCAGCTTAGGGGGGACAAAGACCTACGAGCAGTACTTC.

The chain has TRBV2 and TRBJ2-1; a possible D gene is TRBD2 (6 bases). The V gene's germline CDR1 is SNHLY and CDR2 FYNNEI. Trimming removed 6 bases from V and 12 bases from J, with 21 bases in between. The CDR3 is made up of 14 amino acids. Written as DNA, the CDR3 is TGTGCCAGCAGCGTCGGGAGAGGCGTGGTCTGGCAGTTCTTC. Its translation is CASSVGRGVVWQFF.

The chain recombines TRBV5-6 with TRBJ1-2; D is unresolved. The CDR3 sequence is 11 residues long. The V gene's germline CDR1 is SGHDT and CDR2 YYEEEE. The germline V and J ends were trimmed by 2 bases and 6 bases, with 5 bases remaining between them. CDR3 amino acids: CASSFRNGYTF. The CDR3 DNA is TGTGCCAGCAGCTTCAGAAATGGCTACACCTTC.

The CDR3 spells CASSRDRNNSPLHF. CDR3 DNA: TGTGCCAGCAGCCGGGACAGGAATAATTCACCCCTCCACTTT. This sequence joins TRBV5-4 and TRBJ1-6, with 8 positions matching TRBD1. The V gene's germline CDR1 is SGHNT and CDR2 YYREEE (reference sequence). The V and J ends lost 4 bases and 5 bases, in that order; junction bases with no gene match: 2. The CDR3 runs 14 residues.

The chain couples TRBV6-5 to TRBJ1-1; the D is unclear. Trimming cost V 2 bases and J 2 bases, with 3 bases left between them. This CDR3 has 12 amino acids. CDR1 and CDR2 from the germline V gene are MNHEY and SVGAGI. CDR3 sequence (DNA): TGTGCCAGCAGTTACGATAACACTGAAGCTTTCTTT. Translated, it gives CASSYDNTEAFF.

V usage is TRBV4-2 and J usage is TRBJ2-7, with 7 bases identical to TRBD2. Germline CDR1 is LGHNA and CDR2 is YNFKEQ. The J segment lost 2 bases and the V segment lost 0 bases, leaving 7 bases of the junction unmatched. This CDR3 comprises 16 residues. The CDR3 region is CASSQESGTPTYEQYF. As DNA, the CDR3 is TGTGCCAGCAGCCAAGAGAGCGGGACTCCTACCTACGAGCAGTACTTC.

This chain uses TRBV20-1 with TRBJ2-2, with 10 bases fitting TRBD1. The germline gives CDR1 DFQATT, CDR2 SNEGSKA (reference sequence). V trimming: 3 bases; J trimming: 9 bases; junction bases outside the gene matches: 10. CDR3 length equals 15 residues. CDR3 residues: CSASGGGTGDRELFF. In nucleotides, the CDR3 is TGCAGTGCTAGTGGGGGTGGGACAGGGGACAGGGAGCTGTTTTTT.

This sequence joins TRBV3-1 (or the pseudogene TRBV3-2) and TRBJ1-4, with D possibly being TRBD1 (5 bases). V lost 7 bases to trimming and J lost 10 bases, with 19 bases between them. CDR1 is LGHDT and CDR2 is YNNKEL in the germline V gene (reference sequence). The CDR3 extends over 14 amino acids. CDR3 DNA sequence: TGTGCCAGCAAAGATGGCGGGGGGGTAGGAAAACTGTTTTTT. It yields the protein CASKDGGGVGKLFF.

The chain combines TRBV20-1 with TRBJ2-7; possibly TRBD2 for D (6 bases). Germline V CDR1 and CDR2: DFQATT, SNEGSKA (reference sequence). V gave up 3 bases and J gave up 3 bases, with 18 bases separating them. The CDR3 runs to 15 residues. In nucleotides, the CDR3 is TGCAGTGCTAGTATTGGGGAGGAGGGGAGCTACGAGCAGTACTTC. This sequence encodes CSASIGEEGSYEQYF.

Note on this clone: Sequence at one end of the junction differs from germline and may be a read error. The chain couples TRBV5-8 to TRBJ1-5; D gene uncertain. The CDR3 loop spans 14 amino acids. From germline, CDR1 is SGHTS and CDR2 YDEGEE. This CDR3 is CASSLAPSSQPQHF. In DNA, the CDR3 is TGTGCCAGCAGCTTGGCTCCAAGCAGTCAGCCCCAGCATTTT. The full variable domain, completed using reference TRBV5-8 and TRBJ1-5, is EAGVTQSPTHLIKTRGQQATLRCSPISGHTSVYWYQQALGLGLQFLLWYDEGEERNRGNFPPRFSGRQFPNYSSELNVNALELEDSALYLCASSLAPSSQPQHFGDGTRLSIL.

The chain joins TRBV5-8 to TRBJ1-1; D remains unclear. This CDR3 region has 11 residues. Per germline, CDR1 SGHTS and CDR2 YDEGEE. V lost 4 bases and J lost 4, with 5 bases in between. CDR3 coding DNA: TGTGCCAGCAGCCGAGGCACTGAAGCTTTCTTT. It specifies CASSRGTEAFF. The entire variable domain, with the rest obtained from reference TRBV5-8 and TRBJ1-1, is as follows: EAGVTQSPTHLIKTRGQQATLRCSPISGHTSVYWYQQALGLGLQFLLWYDEGEERNRGNFPPRFSGRQFPNYSSELNVNALELEDSALYLCASSRGTEAFFGQGTRLTVV.

The CDR3 sequence is CATSPSDFPYNEQFF. The CDR3 DNA reads as TGTGCCACCAGTCCCTCGGACTTCCCGTACAATGAGCAGTTCTTC. V usage is TRBV24-1 and J usage is TRBJ2-1; D is possibly TRBD2 (5 bases). CDR1 and CDR2 from the germline V gene are KGHDR and SFDVKD. V gave up 6 bases and J gave up 4 bases, with 15 bases separating them. The CDR3 is 15 amino acids.

J is TRBJ1-5 and V is TRBV2; D is uncertain. The CDR3 contains 14 residues. With 7 bases removed from V and 0 bases from J, the gap between germline ends came to 10 bases. CDR1 and CDR2 from the germline V gene are SNHLY and FYNNEI. CDR3 amino acids: CASKNSNSNQPQHF. The CDR3 nucleotides are TGTGCCAGCAAGAACAGCAATAGCAATCAGCCCCAGCATTTT.

V usage is TRBV21-1 and J usage is TRBJ2-7; the table assigns TRBD2, which was not confirmed against the DNA. TRBV21-1 is flagged as a pseudogene. The CDR3 covers 16 residues. The CDR3 DNA is TGTGCCAGCACCCAAGAGGGAGGGCGGGAGAGGTACGAGCAGTACTTC. This codes for CASTQEGGRERYEQYF.

The chain has TRBV2 and TRBJ1-2; a possible D gene is TRBD1 (5 bases). Germline V CDR1 and CDR2: SNHLY, FYNNEI. V lost 2 bases and J 0 bases, leaving 10 bases between the germline ends. The CDR3 extends over 15 amino acids. The CDR3 bases are TGTGCCAGCAGTGAAAGGGGAACCGCTAACTATGGCTACACCTTC. Translation: CASSERGTANYGYTF.

V is TRBV9 and J is TRBJ1-2; the D is unclear. From germline, CDR1 is SGDLS and CDR2 YYNGEE. This CDR3 has 13 amino acids. Trimming shortened V by 0 bases and J by 4 bases, and 7 bases separated the two germline ends. In nucleotides, the CDR3 is TGTGCCAGCAGCGTAGCCGGGGTCTATGGCTACACCTTC. Amino acids: CASSVAGVYGYTF.

This sequence joins TRBV6-2 or TRBV6-3 and TRBJ2-5; 14 bases are shared with TRBD2. Looked up from germline, CDR1 is MNHEY and CDR2 is SVGEGT. There are 18 residues in the CDR3. Unmatched junction bases numbered 10, after V lost 2 bases and J lost 5 bases. This chain's CDR3 is CASSYPPTSGGGLETQYF. CDR3 sequence (DNA): TGTGCCAGCAGTTACCCTCCGACTAGCGGGGGGGGTCTGGAGACCCAGTACTTC.